The 30 T cell receptor beta chains below were found in one sample sequenced in a study of CD8 T cells in Susac syndrome. RNA was extracted with the RNeasy kit, and a quantity of roughly 0.45 to 1 ug was reverse transcribed using random hexamers. TCRdb itself ran the immunoSEQ multiplex PCR reads through MiXCR, one entry per CDR3 protein. The repertoire consists of 90,000 to 150,000 distinct CDR3 sequences, with 94% occurring once and the leading ten covering more than 0.095%. Material: CD4+ T cells from PBMCs. The receptors stem from a human donor in good health.

The chain is built from TRBV20-1 and TRBJ2-1, with 10 bases fitting TRBD2. V shed 3 bases and J 4 bases; nucleotides not matched to a gene: 6. Per germline, CDR1 DFQATT and CDR2 SNEGSKA (reference sequence). This CDR3 is built from 15 residues. CDR3 in amino acids: CSARFGLAVYNEQFF. The CDR3 DNA sequence: TGCAGTGCTAGGTTCGGACTAGCGGTTTACAATGAGCAGTTCTTC.

The rearrangement uses TRBV9 and TRBJ2-2; tentative D call: TRBD2 (6 bases). The germline V gene encodes CDR1 SGDLS and CDR2 YYNGEE. Trimming took 2 bases from V and 1 from J, leaving 9 bases between them. CDR3 length: 15 amino acids. Here the CDR3 DNA reads TGTGCCAGCAGCGTGGAGGGGCGGAACACCGGGGAGCTGTTTTTT. Protein: CASSVEGRNTGELFF.

The chain uses TRBV28 and TRBJ1-2, with 8 bases that match TRBD1. V shed 1 base, J shed 5 bases, and the junction held 12 bases outside the gene matches. The CDR3 totals 17 residues. Germline V lookup: CDR1 MDHEN, CDR2 SYDVKM. CDR3 DNA sequence: TGTGCCAGCAGTTTATACCCCGCAGGGGGCGCGAAGTATGGCTACACCTTC. Its translation is CASSLYPAGGAKYGYTF.

The chain links TRBV5-1 to TRBJ2-2; TRBD2 might be the D (5 bases). Trimming removed 4 bases at V and 7 bases at J, with 14 bases between. This CDR3 has 14 residues. CDR1 and CDR2 from the germline V gene are SGHRS and YFSETQ. The CDR3 nucleotides read TGCGCCAGCAGCCCCGGAGGAGGAGGCGGGGAGCTGTTTTTT. This encodes CASSPGGGGGELFF.

V and J are TRBV19 and TRBJ1-4; tentatively, D is TRBD1 (6 bases). Germline CDR1 is LNHDA and CDR2 is SQIVND (reference sequence). The ends were cut back, 5 bases at V and 5 bases at J, with 12 bases in the middle. The CDR3 contains 14 residues. DNA of the CDR3: TGTGCCAGTAGTTTGGACAGAAGAAATGAAAAACTGTTTTTT. This translates into CASSLDRRNEKLFF. The full variable domain, completed using reference TRBV19 and TRBJ1-4, is DGGITQSPKYLFRKEGQNVTLSCEQNLNHDAMYWYRQDPGQGLRLIYYSQIVNDFQKGDIAEGYSVSREKKESFPLTVTSAQKNPTAFYLCASSLDRRNEKLFFGSGTQLSVL.

The chain couples TRBV7-9 to TRBJ2-7; D perhaps matches TRBD2 (6 bases). The CDR3 consists of 17 residues. With 2 bases removed from V and 2 bases from J, the gap between germline ends came to 19 bases. Germline V gives CDR1 SEHNR, CDR2 FQNEAQ (reference sequence). CDR3 bases: TGTGCCAGCAGCTTATTTCCAGGTTTAAGACTAGCCTACGAGCAGTACTTC. Translated: CASSLFPGLRLAYEQYF.

The chain joins TRBV28 to TRBJ1-2; D call uncertain. Looked up from germline, CDR1 is MDHEN and CDR2 is SYDVKM. The CDR3 sequence is 12 residues long. Trimming stripped 3 bases from V and 3 bases from J, with 5 bases between. The CDR3 loop reads CASSLGDYGYTF. The CDR3 DNA is TGTGCCAGCAGTTTGGGAGACTATGGCTACACCTTC.

This chain joins TRBV5-6 and TRBJ2-5; no clear D. Germline V lookup: CDR1 SGHDT, CDR2 YYEEEE. The CDR3 runs to 13 residues. V was clipped by 1 base and J by 0 bases, with 4 bases between them. As DNA, the CDR3 is TGTGCCAGCAGCTTGTGGTACCAAGAGACCCAGTACTTC. Amino acids: CASSLWYQETQYF.

The chain joins TRBV7-8 to TRBJ2-1; D not certain. In germline, CDR1 is SGHVS, CDR2 FQNEAQ. The CDR3 has 14 amino acids. Trimming shortened V by 5 bases and J by 2 bases, and 10 bases separated the two germline ends. The CDR3 loop is CASSKRATYNEQFF. The CDR3 DNA sequence: TGTGCCAGCAGCAAACGGGCAACCTACAATGAGCAGTTCTTC.

The CDR3 region has the DNA TGTGCCACCAGCAGGGCAGGGTTTGAGCAGTTCTTC. Translation: CATSRAGFEQFF. The V gene is TRBV15, the J gene TRBJ2-1, with D possibly matching TRBD1 (5 bases). Germline CDR1 LNHNV, CDR2 YYDKDF (reference sequence). V gave up 3 bases and J gave up 9 bases, with 9 bases separating them. The CDR3 sequence is 12 residues long.

The rearrangement uses TRBV20-1 and TRBJ1-1, with 9 bases lining up with TRBD1. This CDR3 spans 13 amino acids. Per germline, CDR1 DFQATT and CDR2 SNEGSKA (reference sequence). The trim removed 4 bases at V and 1 base at J, leaving 1 base unmatched. The DNA for the CDR3 is TGCAGTGCTACGGGACAGGGGAACACTGAAGCTTTCTTT. Protein product: CSATGQGNTEAFF.

The chain joins TRBV5-1 to TRBJ2-5; 8 bases map to TRBD2. The junction had 10 bases not matched to a gene; V was cut back by 0 bases and J by 3 bases. The CDR3 length is 17 residues. Germline assignment: CDR1 SGHRS and CDR2 YFSETQ. In nucleotides, the CDR3 is TGCGCCAGCAGCTTGGGGCTAGCGGGCCACCCTAAAGAGACCCAGTACTTC. It encodes CASSLGLAGHPKETQYF.

The chain is built from TRBV3-1 and TRBJ2-3; 15 bases agree with TRBD2. CDR1 is LGHDT, CDR2 YNNKEL, per germline (reference sequence). The V segment lost 4 bases and the J segment 0 bases; nucleotides outside the gene matches: 5. The CDR3 loop spans 18 amino acids. The CDR3 spells CASSRTSGRVTSTDTQYF. Here the CDR3 DNA reads TGTGCCAGCAGCCGGACTAGCGGGAGGGTTACTAGCACAGATACGCAGTATTTT.

This chain uses TRBV20-1 with TRBJ2-7, with 13 bases matching TRBD2. CDR1 and CDR2 (germline): DFQATT, SNEGSKA (reference sequence). There are 16 residues in the CDR3. V shed 5 bases and J 6 bases; nucleotides not matched to a gene: 13. The CDR3, as DNA: TGCAGTGCTCCAGACTTACTAGCGGGAGGGCCGCCCGAGCAGTACTTC. Translated, it gives CSAPDLLAGGPPEQYF.

To note about this clonotype: Sequence at one end of the junction differs from germline and may be a read error. Written as DNA, the CDR3 is TGTGCTAGCAGCTTAGCAGGAGAACCCGGGGAGCTGTTTTTT. This translates into CASSLAGEPGELFF. This rearrangement joins TRBV7-7 to TRBJ2-2; D is uncertain. The CDR3 loop spans 14 amino acids. Germline assignment: CDR1 SSHAT and CDR2 FNYEAQ (reference sequence).

The CDR3, as DNA: TGCAGTGCTAGAAGTAGCGGGCGTTACAATGAGCAGTTCTTC. Its protein product is CSARSSGRYNEQFF. This chain uses TRBV20-1 with TRBJ2-1; 7 nucleotides match TRBD2. The CDR3 is 14 amino acids. Losses at the gene ends were 2 bases for V and 4 bases for J; bases not matched to a gene: 5. Germline assignment: CDR1 DFQATT and CDR2 SNEGSKA (reference sequence).

The J gene is TRBJ2-7, the V gene TRBV6-1; D possibly corresponds to TRBD2 (5 bases). The length of the CDR3 is 15 residues. Trimming removed 6 bases at V and 3 bases at J, with 18 bases between. Germline CDR1 is MNHNS and CDR2 is SASEGT. The CDR3 is CASSIGNSASYEQYF. CDR3 DNA sequence: TGTGCCAGCAGCATTGGTAATAGCGCGAGCTACGAGCAGTACTTC.

This chain joins TRBV7-8 and TRBJ1-1; unclear D gene. V lost 5 bases, J lost 1 base, and 11 bases lay in between. This CDR3 is 14 amino acids long. Germline V CDR1 and CDR2: SGHVS, FQNEAQ. CDR3 region: CASSPGRANTEAFF. The CDR3 DNA reads TGTGCCAGCAGCCCTGGTCGGGCGAACACTGAAGCTTTCTTT.

V usage is TRBV10-3 and J usage is TRBJ1-2; a possible D gene is TRBD1 (5 bases). CDR1 and CDR2 (germline): ENHRY, SYGVKD. The germline V and J ends were trimmed by 3 bases and 8 bases, with 13 bases remaining between them. This CDR3 is 13 amino acids long. This CDR3 reads CAISDLGVSGYTF. The CDR3 DNA reads as TGTGCCATCAGTGATCTGGGGGTCTCCGGCTACACCTTC.

The chain carries TRBV30 and TRBJ1-3; D is unclear. V was shortened by 4 bases and J by 0 bases, with 7 bases between the two germline ends. The CDR3 runs to 13 residues. Germline values: CDR1 GTSNPN, CDR2 SVGIG (reference sequence). CDR3 in DNA: TGTGCCTGGAACAGCAACTCTGGAAACACCATATATTTT. Amino acids: CAWNSNSGNTIYF. Looking up the rest from reference TRBV30 and TRBJ1-3 gives the full variable domain: SQTIHQWPATLVQPVGSPLSLECTVEGTSNPNLYWYRQAAGRGLQLLFYSVGIGQISSEVPQNLSASRPQDRQFILSSKKLLLSDSGFYLCAWNSNSGNTIYFGEGSWLTVV.

This rearrangement joins TRBV7-2 to TRBJ2-5; D may be TRBD2 (5 bases). Trimming removed 5 bases at V and 2 bases at J, with 18 bases between. This CDR3 is 16 amino acids long. Per the germline V gene, CDR1 is SGHTA and CDR2 is FQGNSA. The CDR3 region is CASSRGISRDQETQYF. In nucleotides, the CDR3 is TGTGCCAGCAGCCGCGGCATTAGTCGGGATCAAGAGACCCAGTACTTC. Full variable domain (missing parts from reference TRBV7-2 and TRBJ2-5): GAGVSQSPSNKVTEKGKDVELRCDPISGHTALYWYRQSLGQGLEFLIYFQGNSAPDKSGLPSDRFSAERTGGSVSTLTIQRTQQEDSAVYLCASSRGISRDQETQYFGPGTRLLVL.

The chain couples TRBV20-1 to TRBJ1-3; D is undetermined. Looked up from germline, CDR1 is DFQATT and CDR2 is SNEGSKA (reference sequence). The CDR3 loop spans 13 amino acids. V dropped 5 bases and J dropped 0 bases, with 8 bases sitting between them. CDR3 residues: CSAEDSSGNTIYF. CDR3 nucleotides: TGCAGTGCTGAGGATAGCTCTGGAAACACCATATATTTT.

The chain employs TRBV7-2 and TRBJ1-1, with a possible D match to TRBD1 (5 bases). This CDR3 has 15 amino acids. V was pared by 7 bases and J by 1 base, with 16 bases between. CDR1 is SGHTA, CDR2 FQGNSA, per germline. This CDR3 reads CASIRGGSWNTEAFF. The CDR3 DNA reads TGTGCCAGCATCCGGGGGGGGTCTTGGAACACTGAAGCTTTCTTT.

The V and J genes are TRBV10-3 and TRBJ2-7; TRBD2 agrees at 14 bases. The CDR3 is made up of 18 amino acids. Germline V CDR1 and CDR2: ENHRY, SYGVKD. Trimming at V came to 6 bases and at J to 4 bases, leaving 14 bases not matched to a gene. The CDR3 region is CAIRNTGTSGSSVYEQYF. The DNA for the CDR3 is TGTGCCATCAGAAACACCGGGACTAGCGGGAGTAGCGTGTACGAGCAGTACTTC.

The rearrangement links TRBV30 to TRBJ1-2; possible D gene TRBD1, 6 bases. The CDR3 contains 13 residues. The V end was cut by 4 bases, the J end by 4 bases, with 13 bases between. In germline, CDR1 is GTSNPN, CDR2 SVGIG (reference sequence). CDR3 amino acids: CAWTEGGGYGYTF. The CDR3 nucleotides read TGTGCCTGGACCGAGGGGGGAGGCTATGGCTACACCTTC.

The V gene is TRBV14, the J gene TRBJ2-3; D is undetermined. The CDR3 runs to 12 residues. The V end lost 4 bases, the J end lost 2 bases, and 4 bases lay between the germline ends. Germline V gives CDR1 SGHDN, CDR2 FVKESK. The DNA for the CDR3 is TGTGCCAGCAGCCGAAACACAGATACGCAGTATTTT. As protein: CASSRNTDTQYF.

The V gene is TRBV30, the J gene TRBJ2-1, with TRBD2 identical over 11 bases. Unmatched junction bases numbered 7, after V lost 1 base and J lost 8 bases. CDR1 is GTSNPN, CDR2 SVGIG, per germline (reference sequence). The CDR3 consists of 15 residues. The CDR3 nucleotides are TGTGCCTGGAGTGAACTAGCGGGAGTCCTTGATGAGCAGTTCTTC. Its translation is CAWSELAGVLDEQFF.

CDR3 region: CASTTGGQGTYEQYF. For the CDR3, the DNA is TGTGCCAGCACCACAGGGGGACAGGGGACCTACGAGCAGTACTTC. The chain is built from TRBV6-1 and TRBJ2-7; 10 nucleotides agree with TRBD1. CDR3 length: 15 amino acids. V gave up 7 bases and J gave up 2 bases; unmatched junction bases: 8. Germline CDR1 is MNHNS and CDR2 is SASEGT.

V and J are TRBV3-1 and TRBJ2-7; D unresolved. Deletions cut 0 bases from V and 11 bases from J, with 8 bases between. Germline V gene data show CDR1 as LGHDT and CDR2 as YNNKEL (reference sequence). The CDR3 spans 11 residues. The CDR3 here is CASSQERSKYF. The CDR3 DNA reads as TGTGCCAGCAGCCAAGAACGGTCGAAGTACTTC.

The chain links TRBV7-9 to TRBJ2-7; TRBD1 matches 7 bases. The CDR3 is 17 amino acids. Germline V CDR1 and CDR2: SEHNR, FQNEAQ (reference sequence). Unmatched junction bases numbered 16, after V lost 3 bases and J lost 5 bases. In DNA, the CDR3 is TGTGCCAGCAGCTTCACCACCTCTAGACAGGGTGGCGACGAGCAGTACTTC. Residues: CASSFTTSRQGGDEQYF.